This record covers a single TCR beta chain. This sample was taken from a study of blood T cell repertoires in COVID-19. Germline lookup yields CDR1 SGHNT and CDR2 YENEEA. The length of the CDR3 is 13 residues. The V gene lost 3 bases and the J gene lost 10 bases, with 10 bases spanning the gap. TCRdb's copy holds only in-frame clones and misses some; the assay was immunoSEQ multiplex PCR. The sample has approximately 220,000 clones; about 87% are singletons. The sequencing sample was made of PBMCs or T cells enriched from blood (not recorded which). This chain uses TRBV11-3 with TRBJ1-6; possibly TRBD1 for D (5 bases). This receptor was obtained from a woman younger than 45 who had recovered from COVID-19. CDR3 nucleotides: TGTGCCAGCAGCTTTGAAACAGGATCACCCCTCCACTTT. Translated: CASSFETGSPLHF. Drawing the rest from reference TRBV11-3 and TRBJ1-6, the complete variable domain is EAGVVQSPRYKIIEKKQPVAFWCNPISGHNTLYWYLQNLGQGPELLIRYENEEAVDDSQLPKDRFSAERLKGVDSTLKIQPAELGDSAVYLCASSFETGSPLHFGNGTRLTVT.